Sequencing of this T cell receptor beta chain was carried out in a study of STAT5B mutations in CD4+ large granular lymphocyte leukemia. Looking at the study overall: The CDR3 'QG' motif was associated with a particular HLA allele among healthy donors. Whole-study findings and limits: Patient CD4-sorted repertoires stayed more clonal than healthy ones after leukemic-clone removal. TRBV06-family usage was enriched in top patient clones (8/27) versus controls (2/35).

The ends lost 0 bases at V and 0 bases at J; junction bases unmatched: 2. This CDR3 is built from 16 residues. Per germline, CDR1 SGDLS and CDR2 YYNGEE. As concerns this clone: Antigen: not known.

Buffy coats from healthy blood donors served as controls. Here immunoSEQ multiplex PCR was the method, and the copy in TCRdb shows in-frame clones only, minus some. The sample holds about 30,000 clones, about 77% seen once. This receptor was identified in a human donor in good health. The sample comprised CD4+ T cells from blood buffy coats. The chain combines TRBV9 with TRBJ2-2; TRBD1 aligns across 7 bases. The CDR3 is CASSVAGQPNTGELFF. The DNA of the CDR3 is TGTGCCAGCAGCGTAGCGGGACAGCCGAACACCGGGGAGCTGTTTTTT.